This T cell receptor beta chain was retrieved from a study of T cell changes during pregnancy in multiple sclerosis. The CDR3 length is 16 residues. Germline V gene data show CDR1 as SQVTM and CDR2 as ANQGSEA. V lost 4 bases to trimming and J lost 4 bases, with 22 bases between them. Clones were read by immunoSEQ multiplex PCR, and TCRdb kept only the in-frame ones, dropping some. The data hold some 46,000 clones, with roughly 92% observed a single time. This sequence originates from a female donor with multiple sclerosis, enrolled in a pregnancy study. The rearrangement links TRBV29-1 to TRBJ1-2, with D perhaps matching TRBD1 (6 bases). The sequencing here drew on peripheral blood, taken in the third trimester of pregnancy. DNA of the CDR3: TGCAGCGTTGGGGGACAACGATCCACTACCTCCTATGGCTACACCTTC. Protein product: CSVGGQRSTTSYGYTF.